The 4 T cell receptor beta chains listed next were all sequenced from one sample in a study of OX40 agonist ivuxolimab in advanced cancers. TCRdb keeps only in-frame clones here, not all; method: immunoSEQ multiplex PCR. This sample yields about 86,000 clones, of which roughly nine tenths are seen a single time; roughly 8.9% belongs to the top ten. The material was CD4+ or CD8+ T cells sorted from blood, obtained in a trial of the OX40 agonist ivuxolimab. The source is an adult with an advanced solid tumor such as melanoma, head and neck, liver or kidney cancer.

The genes are TRBV29-1 and TRBJ1-2; possibly TRBD1 for D (5 bases). The CDR3 spans 12 residues. The germline V gene encodes CDR1 SQVTM and CDR2 ANQGSEA. V was cut by 8 bases and J by 2 bases, with 12 bases left in between. The CDR3 sequence: CSLGGENYGYTF. In DNA, the CDR3 is TGCAGCTTGGGGGGGGAAAACTATGGCTACACCTTC.

In this sample, this clone turned up once. The rearrangement uses TRBV14 and TRBJ2-5, with 7 bases identical to TRBD1. The germline CDR1 and CDR2 sequences are SGHDN and FVKESK. Germline trimming cut 6 bases from V and 5 bases from J; bases unmatched to any gene: 6. CDR3 length: 13 residues. The CDR3, as DNA: TGTGCCAGCAGAAACAGGGGTCGGGAGACCCAGTACTTC. Protein product: CASRNRGRETQYF.

The chain uses TRBV6-1 and TRBJ1-5; D call uncertain. The CDR3 contains 15 residues. V gave up 4 bases and J gave up 0 bases, with 10 bases separating them. Per the germline V gene, CDR1 is MNHNS and CDR2 is SASEGT. The CDR3 loop reads CASSARHLSNQPQHF. CDR3 nucleotide sequence: TGTGCCAGCAGTGCCCGACATCTTAGCAATCAGCCCCAGCATTTT.

This clone has a handful of counts. The V and J genes are TRBV18 and TRBJ2-7, with 9 positions matching TRBD2. V was clipped by 5 bases and J by 5 bases; unmatched bases: 10. The CDR3 sequence is 15 residues long. The germline CDR1 and CDR2 sequences are KGHSH and LQKENI. The CDR3 DNA reads as TGTGCCAGCTCAGCCCCACTAGCGGGTGTAGACGAGCAGTACTTC. Translation gives CASSAPLAGVDEQYF. The complete variable domain, with remaining parts taken from reference TRBV18 and TRBJ2-7, reads NAGVMQNPRHLVRRRGQEARLRCSPMKGHSHVYWYRQLPEEGLKFMVYLQKENIIDESGMPKERFSAEFPKEGPSILRIQQVVRGDSAAYFCASSAPLAGVDEQYFGPGTRLTVT.